This TCR beta chain was profiled in a study of cytomegalovirus exposure and HLA in healthy donors. Points from the study as a whole: A later analysis, which compared TCR beta chains of equal frequency, found the HLA-associated ones more clonally expanded.

PCR was performed using 60 Vbeta and 13 Jbeta primers. Assay: immunoSEQ multiplex PCR; the TCRdb copy retains only in-frame clones and omits some. The sample has approximately 150,000 clones, roughly 78% seen once; the top ten hold around 6.3%. As to this clone: Its specificity is unknown.

The V gene's germline CDR1 is SNHLY and CDR2 FYNNEI. Trimming took 8 bases from V and 4 from J, leaving 9 bases between them. This CDR3 region has 11 residues. The chain combines TRBV2 with TRBJ2-7; D remains ambiguous. The sample taken for sequencing was PBMCs. This TCR was sampled from a man between 50 and 59 years old in good health and CMV-seropositive. The CDR3 bases are TGTGCCAGCTCTTTCGGGTACGAGCAGTACTTC. Its protein product is CASSFGYEQYF.